A selection of T cell receptor beta chains follows, all from one sample in a study of cytomegalovirus exposure and HLA in healthy donors. Produced via immunoSEQ multiplex PCR; TCRdb's table is partial and in-frame only. The table lists roughly 150,000 clones, 70% of them singletons. Source material: PBMCs. The receptors stem from a man aged 18-30 years in good health and CMV-seropositive. Both conserved end residues are part of each CDR3. Fields, in order: clone size, D gene, J gene, CDR3 length, V gene, CDR3 protein, CDR3 DNA. D genes are given only for firm matches. Clone size appears in some rows only: once, few, many, or a class for an expanded clone.

.,.,TRBJ1-5,11,TRBV19,CASSASGPQHF,TGTGCCAGTAGCGCGAGCGGGCCCCAGCATTTT
.,.,TRBJ1-1,15,TRBV9,CASSGGPGQGSEAFF,TGTGCCAGCAGCGGCGGACCAGGGCAGGGGTCTGAAGCTTTCTTT
.,TRBD1,TRBJ1-2,15,TRBV14,CASSQTGQGNYGYTF,TGTGCCAGCAGCCAAACGGGACAGGGAAATTATGGCTACACCTTC
.,.,TRBJ2-3,15,TRBV5-4,CASSHSQVRTDTQYF,TGTGCCAGCAGTCACTCACAGGTCCGCACAGATACGCAGTATTTT
.,.,TRBJ2-5,15,TRBV28,CASSSPTSTRETQYF,TGTGCCAGCAGTTCCCCGACTAGTACTAGAGAGACCCAGTACTTC
.,.,TRBJ1-1,14,TRBV7-9,CASSPGSGFGEAFF,TGTGCCAGCAGCCCGGGGTCGGGGTTTGGTGAAGCTTTCTTT
.,.,TRBJ1-1,16,TRBV7-9,CASSLESSGAIPEAFF,TGTGCCAGCAGCTTAGAAAGTTCAGGGGCCATTCCTGAAGCTTTCTTT
.,TRBD1,TRBJ1-2,13,TRBV6-5,CASSKTGNYGYTF,TGTGCCAGCAGCAAGACAGGGAACTATGGCTACACCTTC
.,.,TRBJ2-3,14,TRBV15,CATRDPGTPDTQYF,TGTGCCACCAGGGATCCCGGGACACCGGATACGCAGTATTTT
.,.,TRBJ1-1,15,TRBV7-9,CASSHSGLEGAEAFF,TGTGCCAGCAGCCATTCCGGCCTCGAGGGGGCTGAAGCTTTCTTT
.,TRBD1,TRBJ1-2,17,TRBV11-2,CASSPGQGATFPYGYTF,TGTGCCAGCAGCCCTGGACAGGGGGCCACCTTTCCTTATGGCTACACCTTC
once,.,TRBJ1-5,15,TRBV19,CASSSQREGNQPQHF,TGTGCCAGTAGTTCCCAAAGGGAGGGCAATCAGCCCCAGCATTTT
.,TRBD1,TRBJ1-3,17,TRBV5-5,CASSPGTGIRLGNTIYF,TGTGCCAGCAGCCCTGGGACAGGAATACGCTTGGGAAACACCATATATTTT